These 7 T cell receptor beta chains originate from one sample sequenced in a study of T cell changes during pregnancy in multiple sclerosis. TCRdb keeps only in-frame clones here, not all; method: immunoSEQ multiplex PCR. The table lists 40,000 to 45,000 clones, roughly 90% of them singletons. Specimen: CD8+ T cells from peripheral blood mononuclear cells, collected in the third trimester of pregnancy. The receptor source for this set is a female donor with multiple sclerosis, enrolled in a pregnancy study.

This sequence joins TRBV9 and TRBJ2-3; perhaps TRBD2 as D (5 bases). Germline loops: CDR1 SGDLS, CDR2 YYNGEE. Deletions cut 0 bases from V and 0 bases from J, with 23 bases between. The CDR3 is made up of 20 amino acids. The CDR3 coding sequence is TGTGCCAGCAGCGTAGCGAGCCGTTTCCTCGGGGTAGAGAGCACAGATACGCAGTATTTT. Protein sequence: CASSVASRFLGVESTDTQYF.

This chain connects TRBV27 to TRBJ1-2; possibly TRBD1 for D (6 bases). CDR3 length equals 14 residues. CDR1 is MNHEY, CDR2 SMNVEV, per germline (reference sequence). The V end was cut by 2 bases, the J end by 8 bases, with 15 bases between. The CDR3 sequence: CASSLVGGGHGYTF. The CDR3 nucleotides read TGTGCCAGCAGTTTAGTAGGGGGGGGCCACGGCTACACCTTC.

V usage is TRBV13 and J usage is TRBJ2-1; maybe TRBD2 (6 bases). The CDR3 spans 14 residues. The germline V gene encodes CDR1 PRHDT and CDR2 FYEKMQ (reference sequence). Trimming removed 5 bases from V and 7 bases from J, with 15 bases in between. This chain's CDR3 is CASSPGRRENEQFF. As DNA, the CDR3 is TGTGCCAGCAGCCCCGGCCGGCGGGAAAATGAGCAGTTCTTC.

V is TRBV6-5 and J is TRBJ1-1; 8 bases map to TRBD1. V shed 6 bases, J shed 5 bases, and the junction held 8 bases outside the gene matches. The CDR3 length is 14 residues. Germline V gene lookup returns CDR1 MNHEY and CDR2 SVGAGI. The CDR3 region is CASSLRGQLTEAFF. Here the CDR3 DNA reads TGTGCCAGCAGCCTCAGGGGGCAGTTGACTGAAGCTTTCTTT.

Only a few counts were recorded for this clone. The V call is TRBV11-2, the J call TRBJ1-2; D may be TRBD1 (5 bases). Trimming cost V 1 base and J 0 bases, with 9 bases left between them. The CDR3 has 15 residues. Germline values: CDR1 SGHAT, CDR2 FQNNGV. DNA of the CDR3: TGTGCCAGCAGCTTAGGTACAGGCCCTAACTATGGCTACACCTTC. Protein product: CASSLGTGPNYGYTF.

This clone was seen only a few times. The chain recombines TRBV28 with TRBJ1-3, with no clear D. Germline V gene sequence: CDR1 MDHEN, CDR2 SYDVKM. The CDR3 spans 16 residues. Trimming took 5 bases from V and 0 from J, leaving 14 bases between them. The CDR3 region has the DNA TGTGCCAGCAGTACCCAGATTCTCAGCTCTGGAAACACCATATATTTT. Protein: CASSTQILSSGNTIYF.

The chain employs TRBV27 and TRBJ1-1, with D possibly being TRBD1 (5 bases). V shed 7 bases and J shed 0 bases, with 15 bases lying between them. CDR3 length: 15 residues. Germline V gene lookup returns CDR1 MNHEY and CDR2 SMNVEV (reference sequence). The CDR3 region is CASKLSRAMNTEAFF. CDR3 sequence (DNA): TGTGCCAGCAAACTATCCAGGGCCATGAACACTGAAGCTTTCTTT.